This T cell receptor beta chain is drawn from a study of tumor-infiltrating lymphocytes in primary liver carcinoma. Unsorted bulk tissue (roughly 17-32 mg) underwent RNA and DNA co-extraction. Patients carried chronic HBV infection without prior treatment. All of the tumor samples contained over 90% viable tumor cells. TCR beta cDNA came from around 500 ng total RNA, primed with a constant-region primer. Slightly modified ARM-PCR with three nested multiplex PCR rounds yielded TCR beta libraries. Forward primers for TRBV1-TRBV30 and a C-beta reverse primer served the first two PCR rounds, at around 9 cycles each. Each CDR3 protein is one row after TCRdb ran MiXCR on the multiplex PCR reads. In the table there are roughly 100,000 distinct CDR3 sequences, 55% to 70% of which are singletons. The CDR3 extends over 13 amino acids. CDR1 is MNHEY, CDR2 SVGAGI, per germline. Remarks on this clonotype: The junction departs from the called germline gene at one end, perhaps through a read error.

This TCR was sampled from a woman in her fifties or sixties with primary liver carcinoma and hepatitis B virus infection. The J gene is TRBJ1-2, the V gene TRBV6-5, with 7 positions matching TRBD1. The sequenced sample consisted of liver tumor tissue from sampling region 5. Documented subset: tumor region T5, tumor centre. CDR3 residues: CTSSYPQGRGYTF. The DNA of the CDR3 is TGTACCAGCAGTTACCCACAGGGGCGGGGCTACACCTTC.